The present T cell receptor (beta chain) was sequenced within a study of T cells in Graves' hyperthyroidism and ophthalmopathy. Stable Graves' hyperthyroidism denoted no ophthalmopathy progression over 18 months. Hyperthyroidism in the patients, aged 18 to 65, was newly diagnosed and under 2 months in duration. RNA transcripts yielded amplified TCR beta CDR3 regions. When the TCR CDR3 underwent first-round RT-PCR, the HTBI primer set was used. TCRdb ran MiXCR on the multiplex PCR reads and lists one entry per CDR3 protein. Among 300,000 to 450,000 distinct CDR3 sequences listed, about 13% were seen once. Regarding the study as a whole: The model predicted ophthalmopathy a median roughly 6.5 months before onset. Expanded thyroid clonotypes (above 0.001) were mostly also found in blood.

This clonotype appeared a few times. Its specificity is not known. Material: blood. The clonotype was recovered from a woman under 30 with Graves' hyperthyroidism.

The CDR3 bases are TGCAGTGCCAAAACCGCAACAGGGTCCACAGATACGCAGTATTTT. This codes for CSAKTATGSTDTQYF. This chain joins TRBV20-1 and TRBJ2-3; perhaps TRBD1 as D (6 bases). The V gene lost 6 bases and the J gene lost 2 bases, with 18 bases spanning the gap. This CDR3 has 15 residues. Germline V gene lookup returns CDR1 DFQATT and CDR2 SNEGSKA (reference sequence).